This TCR beta chain was sequenced in a study of PD-1 blockade in classical Hodgkin lymphoma. In every patient, relapse followed autologous stem cell transplantation, while exposure to brentuximab vedotin differed. Produced via immunoSEQ multiplex PCR; TCRdb's table is partial and in-frame only. The profile shows fewer than 80,000 clones, 60% to 80% of them singletons. The V end was cut by 2 bases, the J end by 4 bases, with 9 bases between. CDR3 size: 13 residues. In germline, CDR1 is MNHEY, CDR2 SVGAGI. The sequencing here drew on peripheral blood mononuclear cells (PBMCs), taken before the second cycle of nivolumab. The chain links TRBV6-5 to TRBJ2-7; D is undetermined. The TCR was taken from a human donor with classical Hodgkin lymphoma. The CDR3: CASSYGYWYEQYF. CDR3 nucleotide sequence: TGTGCCAGCAGTTACGGGTACTGGTACGAGCAGTACTTC.